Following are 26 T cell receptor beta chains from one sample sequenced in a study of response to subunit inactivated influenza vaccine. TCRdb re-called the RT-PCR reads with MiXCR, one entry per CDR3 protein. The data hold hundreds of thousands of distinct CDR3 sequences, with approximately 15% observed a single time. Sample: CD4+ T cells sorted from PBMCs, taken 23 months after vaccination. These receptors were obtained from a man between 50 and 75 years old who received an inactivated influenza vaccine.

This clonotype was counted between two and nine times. CDR3 in DNA: TGTGCCAGCAGTGAAGTTAACAGGGGAAACACCGGGGAGCTGTTTTTT. Residues: CASSEVNRGNTGELFF. The chain employs TRBV25-1 and TRBJ2-2, with TRBD1 matching over 7 bases. The CDR3 covers 16 residues. V gave up 2 bases and J gave up 2 bases; unmatched junction bases: 5. Germline CDR1 is MGHDK and CDR2 is SYGVNS.

CDR3 DNA: TGTGCCAGCAGTTTAACGGGACTGGCCTACGAGCAGTACTTC. It translates to CASSLTGLAYEQYF. This chain links TRBV12-3 or TRBV12-4 with TRBJ2-7, with a weak D call TRBD2 (6 bases). The CDR3 loop spans 14 amino acids. Between the trimmed V and J ends, which lost 2 bases and 2 bases, there was a span of 10 bases.

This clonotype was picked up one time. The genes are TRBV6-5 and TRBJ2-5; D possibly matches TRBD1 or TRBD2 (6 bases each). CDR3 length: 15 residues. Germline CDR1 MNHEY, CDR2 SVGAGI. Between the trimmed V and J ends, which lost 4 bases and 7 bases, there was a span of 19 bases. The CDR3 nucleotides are TGTGCCAGCAGTTTAGATCGGAGGGGGAGAGGGACCCAGTACTTC. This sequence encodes CASSLDRRGRGTQYF.

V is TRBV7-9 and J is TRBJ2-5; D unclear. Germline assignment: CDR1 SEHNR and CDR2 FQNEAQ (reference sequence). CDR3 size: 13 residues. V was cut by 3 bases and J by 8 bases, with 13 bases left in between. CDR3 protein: CASSFGPKGTQYF. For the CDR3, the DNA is TGTGCCAGCAGCTTCGGTCCCAAAGGAACCCAGTACTTC.

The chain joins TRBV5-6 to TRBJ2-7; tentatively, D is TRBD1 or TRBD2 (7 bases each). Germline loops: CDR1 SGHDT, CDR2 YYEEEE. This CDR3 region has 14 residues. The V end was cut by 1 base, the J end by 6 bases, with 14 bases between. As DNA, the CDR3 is TGTGCCAGCAGCTTGAGACAGGGAGGGCTCGAGCAGTACTTC. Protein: CASSLRQGGLEQYF.

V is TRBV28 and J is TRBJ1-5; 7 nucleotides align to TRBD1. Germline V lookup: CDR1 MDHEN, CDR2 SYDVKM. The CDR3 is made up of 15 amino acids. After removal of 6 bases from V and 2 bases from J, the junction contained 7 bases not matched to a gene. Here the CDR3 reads CASRKQGYGNQPQHF. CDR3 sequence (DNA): TGTGCCAGCAGAAAACAGGGGTATGGCAATCAGCCCCAGCATTTT. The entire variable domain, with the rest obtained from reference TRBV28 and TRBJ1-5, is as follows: DVKVTQSSRYLVKRTGEKVFLECVQDMDHENMFWYRQDPGLGLRLIYFSYDVKMKEKGDIPEGYSVSREKKERFSLILESASTNQTSMYLCASRKQGYGNQPQHFGDGTRLSIL.

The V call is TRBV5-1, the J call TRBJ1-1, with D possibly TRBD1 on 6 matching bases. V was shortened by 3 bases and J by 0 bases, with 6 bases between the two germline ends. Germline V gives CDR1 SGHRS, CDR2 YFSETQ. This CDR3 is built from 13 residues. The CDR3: CASSWGLNTEAFF. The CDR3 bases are TGCGCCAGCAGCTGGGGGCTGAACACTGAAGCTTTCTTT.

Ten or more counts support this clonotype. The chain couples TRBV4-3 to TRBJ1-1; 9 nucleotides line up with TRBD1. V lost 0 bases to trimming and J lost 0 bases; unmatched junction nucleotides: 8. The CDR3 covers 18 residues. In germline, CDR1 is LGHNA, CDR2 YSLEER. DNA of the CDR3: TGCGCCAGCAGCCAAGAGTGGAACAGGGGGCGGATGAACACTGAAGCTTTCTTT. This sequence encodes CASSQEWNRGRMNTEAFF.

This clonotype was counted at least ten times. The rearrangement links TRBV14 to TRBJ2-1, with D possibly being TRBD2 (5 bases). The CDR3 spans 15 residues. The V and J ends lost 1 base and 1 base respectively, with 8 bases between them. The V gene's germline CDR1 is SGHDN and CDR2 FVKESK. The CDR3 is CASSQVGVSYNEQFF. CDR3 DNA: TGTGCCAGCAGCCAAGTCGGGGTGTCCTACAATGAGCAGTTCTTC.

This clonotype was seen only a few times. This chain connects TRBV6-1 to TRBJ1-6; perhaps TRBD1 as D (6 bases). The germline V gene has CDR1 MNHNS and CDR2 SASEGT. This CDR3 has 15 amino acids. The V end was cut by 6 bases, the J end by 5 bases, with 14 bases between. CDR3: CASRPGGGDNSPLHF. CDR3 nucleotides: TGTGCCAGCAGACCTGGAGGGGGGGATAATTCACCCCTCCACTTT.

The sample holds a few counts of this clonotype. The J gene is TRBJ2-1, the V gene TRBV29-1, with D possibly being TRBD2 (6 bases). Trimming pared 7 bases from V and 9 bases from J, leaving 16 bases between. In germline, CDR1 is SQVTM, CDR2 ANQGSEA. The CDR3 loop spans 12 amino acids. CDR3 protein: CSAGRLRGEQFF. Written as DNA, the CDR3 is TGCAGCGCGGGACGGTTGCGGGGTGAGCAGTTCTTC.

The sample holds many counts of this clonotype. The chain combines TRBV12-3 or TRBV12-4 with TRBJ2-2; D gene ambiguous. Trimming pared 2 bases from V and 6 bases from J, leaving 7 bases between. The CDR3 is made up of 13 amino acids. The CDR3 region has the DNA TGTGCCAGCAGTTTAACTTGGGCCGGGGAGCTGTTTTTT. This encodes CASSLTWAGELFF.

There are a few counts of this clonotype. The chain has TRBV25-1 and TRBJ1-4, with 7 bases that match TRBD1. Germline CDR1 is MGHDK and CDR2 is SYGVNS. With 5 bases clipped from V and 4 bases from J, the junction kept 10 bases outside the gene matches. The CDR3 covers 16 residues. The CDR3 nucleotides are TGTGCCAGCAGTCCTGCTAGGGGGCCCTATAATGAAAAACTGTTTTTT. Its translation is CASSPARGPYNEKLFF.

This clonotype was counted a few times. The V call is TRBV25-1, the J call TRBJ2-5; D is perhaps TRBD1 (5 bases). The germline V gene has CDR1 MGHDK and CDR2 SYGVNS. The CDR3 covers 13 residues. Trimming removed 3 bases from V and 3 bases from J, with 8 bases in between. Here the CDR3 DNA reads TGTGCCAGCAGTGAGTCCAGGGAAGAGACCCAGTACTTC. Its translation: CASSESREETQYF.

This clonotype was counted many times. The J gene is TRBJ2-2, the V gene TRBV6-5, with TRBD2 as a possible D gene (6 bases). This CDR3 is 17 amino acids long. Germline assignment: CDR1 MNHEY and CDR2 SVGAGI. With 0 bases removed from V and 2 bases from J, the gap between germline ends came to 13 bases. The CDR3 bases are TGTGCCAGCAGTTACTCCTCCGGAGGGCCAAACACCGGGGAGCTGTTTTTT. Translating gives CASSYSSGGPNTGELFF.

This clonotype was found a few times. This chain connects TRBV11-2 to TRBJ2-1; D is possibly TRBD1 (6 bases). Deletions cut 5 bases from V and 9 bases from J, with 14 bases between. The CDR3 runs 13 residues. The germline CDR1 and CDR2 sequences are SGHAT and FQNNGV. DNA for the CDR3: TGTGCCAGCAGCCAACAGGGCGTCGGTGAGCAGTTCTTC. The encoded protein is CASSQQGVGEQFF.

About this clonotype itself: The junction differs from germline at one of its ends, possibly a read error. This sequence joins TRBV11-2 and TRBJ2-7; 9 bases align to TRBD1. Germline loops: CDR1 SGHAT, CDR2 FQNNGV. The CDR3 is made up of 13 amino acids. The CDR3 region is CAISLDRGSEQYF. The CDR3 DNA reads TGTGCCATCAGCTTAGACAGGGGGAGCGAGCAGTACTTC.

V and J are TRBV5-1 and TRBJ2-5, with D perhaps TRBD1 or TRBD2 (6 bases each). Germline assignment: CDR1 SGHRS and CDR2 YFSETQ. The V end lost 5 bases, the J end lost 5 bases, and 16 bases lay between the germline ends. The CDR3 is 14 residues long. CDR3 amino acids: CASSMEGVKETQYF. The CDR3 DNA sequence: TGCGCCAGCAGTATGGAGGGGGTAAAGGAGACCCAGTACTTC.

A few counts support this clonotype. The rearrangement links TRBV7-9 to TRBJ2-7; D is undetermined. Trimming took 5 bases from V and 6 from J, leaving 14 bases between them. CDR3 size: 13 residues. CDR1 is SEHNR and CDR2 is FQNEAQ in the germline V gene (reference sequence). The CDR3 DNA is TGTGCCAGCAGCCCACTTACAGTACCCGAGCAGTACTTC. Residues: CASSPLTVPEQYF.

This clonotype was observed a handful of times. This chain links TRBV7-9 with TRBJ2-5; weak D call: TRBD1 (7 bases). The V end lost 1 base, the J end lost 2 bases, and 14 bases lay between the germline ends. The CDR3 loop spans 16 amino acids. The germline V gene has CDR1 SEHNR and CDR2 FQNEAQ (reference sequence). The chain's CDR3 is CASSLGRGPPQETQYF. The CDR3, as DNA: TGTGCCAGCAGCTTAGGGAGGGGGCCCCCTCAAGAGACCCAGTACTTC.

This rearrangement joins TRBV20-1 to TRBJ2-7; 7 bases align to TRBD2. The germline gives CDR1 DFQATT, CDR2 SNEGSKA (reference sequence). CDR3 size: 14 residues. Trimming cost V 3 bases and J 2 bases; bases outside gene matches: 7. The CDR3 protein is CSASPAGFTYEQYF. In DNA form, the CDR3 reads TGCAGTGCTAGTCCAGCGGGGTTTACCTACGAGCAGTACTTC.

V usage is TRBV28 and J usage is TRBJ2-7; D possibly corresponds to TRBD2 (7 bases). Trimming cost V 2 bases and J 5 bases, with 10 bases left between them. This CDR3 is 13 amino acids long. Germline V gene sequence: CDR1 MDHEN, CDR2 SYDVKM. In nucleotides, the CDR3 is TGTGCCAGCAGTTTAGGCGGGGGCCACGAGCAGTACTTC. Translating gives CASSLGGGHEQYF. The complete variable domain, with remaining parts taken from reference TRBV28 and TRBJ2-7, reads DVKVTQSSRYLVKRTGEKVFLECVQDMDHENMFWYRQDPGLGLRLIYFSYDVKMKEKGDIPEGYSVSREKKERFSLILESASTNQTSMYLCASSLGGGHEQYFGPGTRLTVT.

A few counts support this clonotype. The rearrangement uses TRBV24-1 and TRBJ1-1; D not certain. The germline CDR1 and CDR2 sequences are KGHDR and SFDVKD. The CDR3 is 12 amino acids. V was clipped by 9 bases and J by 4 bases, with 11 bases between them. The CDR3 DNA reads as TGTGCCACCTCAGCCGGATCCACTGAAGCTTTCTTT. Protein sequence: CATSAGSTEAFF.

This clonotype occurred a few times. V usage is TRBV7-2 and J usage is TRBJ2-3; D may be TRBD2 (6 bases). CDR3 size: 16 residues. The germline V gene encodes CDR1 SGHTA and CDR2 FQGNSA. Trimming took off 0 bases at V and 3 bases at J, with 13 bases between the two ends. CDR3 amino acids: CASSLAGLGRTDTQYF. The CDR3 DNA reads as TGTGCCAGCAGCTTAGCCGGATTGGGGAGGACAGATACGCAGTATTTT.

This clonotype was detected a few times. The CDR3 sequence is CASSSGISSYEQYF. CDR3 in DNA: TGTGCCAGCAGTTCGGGGATCAGCTCCTACGAGCAGTACTTC. The rearrangement uses TRBV6-5 and TRBJ2-7; perhaps TRBD2 as D (5 bases). The CDR3 runs to 14 residues. V was cut by 4 bases and J by 0 bases, with 10 bases left in between. Germline CDR1 and CDR2: MNHEY and SVGAGI.

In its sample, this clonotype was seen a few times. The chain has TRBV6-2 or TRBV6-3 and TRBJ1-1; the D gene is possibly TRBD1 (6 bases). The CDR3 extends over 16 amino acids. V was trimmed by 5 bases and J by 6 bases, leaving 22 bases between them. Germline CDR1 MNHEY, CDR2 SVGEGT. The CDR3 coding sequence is TGTGCCAGCAGTAGAAACAGGGCAGAGTCGTCTTCTGAAGCTTTCTTT. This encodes CASSRNRAESSSEAFF.